These T cell receptor beta chains were read from a single sample in a study of shared clonotypes between healthy human individuals. Clones were read by immunoSEQ multiplex PCR, and TCRdb kept only the in-frame ones, dropping some. The sample has about 2 million clones, 90% to 95% seen once. The material sequenced was naive CD4+ T cells sorted from blood. Every receptor here comes from a man younger than 35 in good health. The conserved cysteine and the conserved F or W are not part of the CDR3 here. Clone size is stated in some rows and not others, as once, few, many or a class when expanded.

.	TRBV5-4	TRBJ2-2	ASGFGGQLKGAGELF
few	TRBV6-5	TRBJ1-2	ASSGNYGYT
.	TRBV5-1	TRBJ2-7	ASSFTSSSGVADEQY
.	TRBV19	TRBJ2-5	ASRSGPRETQY
once	TRBV5-1	TRBJ2-5	ASSVIELGETQY
few	TRBV10-3	TRBJ2-7	AISESGYEQY
.	TRBV7-9	TRBJ1-2	ASSLALGQGVGGYT
.	TRBV7-2	TRBJ2-7	ASRPGTAAYEQY
few	TRBV5-1	TRBJ2-1	ASSVTSHEQF
.	TRBV5-6	TRBJ2-7	ASSLGGKASYEQY
.	TRBV30	TRBJ2-1	AWKGAGNEQF
.	TRBV6-6	TRBJ1-3	ASSSPGQAFGNTIY
.	TRBV18	TRBJ2-3	ASSPPTPVDTQY
.	TRBV7-2	TRBJ1-3	ASRAGNTIY
.	TRBV9	TRBJ2-7	ASSPSRGQRYEQY
.	TRBV4-1	TRBJ2-7	ASSRAQVGGDAYEQY
.	TRBV7-6	TRBJ2-5	ASSLGLVRDRGRTETQY
once	TRBV5-1	TRBJ2-7	ASSYGTGDDEQY
.	TRBV6-6	TRBJ1-3	ASMRQGNTIY
.	TRBV27	TRBJ1-6	ASSLSPTLGSPLH
.	TRBV6-5	TRBJ2-7	ASSYDLRGSYEQY
once	TRBV6-5	TRBJ2-7	ASSYSRPQGGDEQY
.	TRBV29-1	TRBJ2-5	SVGTSGEGGTQY
.	TRBV28	TRBJ2-2	ASRRYSANTGELF
.	TRBV10-3	TRBJ1-5	AISEPGRDQPQH
.	TRBV19	TRBJ2-5	AVGASGQETQY
.	TRBV30	TRBJ2-2	AWSGHSITGELF